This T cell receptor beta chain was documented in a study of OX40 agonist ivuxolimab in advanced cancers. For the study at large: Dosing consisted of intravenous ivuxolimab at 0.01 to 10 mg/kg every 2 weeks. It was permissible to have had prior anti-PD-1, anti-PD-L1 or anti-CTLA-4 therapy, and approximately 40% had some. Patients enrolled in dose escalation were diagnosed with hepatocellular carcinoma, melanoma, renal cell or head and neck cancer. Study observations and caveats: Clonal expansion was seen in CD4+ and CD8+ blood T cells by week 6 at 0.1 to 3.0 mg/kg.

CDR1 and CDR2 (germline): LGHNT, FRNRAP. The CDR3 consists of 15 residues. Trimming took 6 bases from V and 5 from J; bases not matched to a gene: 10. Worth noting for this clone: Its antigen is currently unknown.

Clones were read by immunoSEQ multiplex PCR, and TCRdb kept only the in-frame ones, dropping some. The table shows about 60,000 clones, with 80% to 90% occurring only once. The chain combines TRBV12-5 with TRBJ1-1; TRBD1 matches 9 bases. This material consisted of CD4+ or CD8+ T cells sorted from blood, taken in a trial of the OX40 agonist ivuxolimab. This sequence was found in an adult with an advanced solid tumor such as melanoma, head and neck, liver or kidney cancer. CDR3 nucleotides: TGTGCTAGTGGCCCAGGACAGGGGTGGTCTACTGAAGCTTTCTTT. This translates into CASGPGQGWSTEAFF.